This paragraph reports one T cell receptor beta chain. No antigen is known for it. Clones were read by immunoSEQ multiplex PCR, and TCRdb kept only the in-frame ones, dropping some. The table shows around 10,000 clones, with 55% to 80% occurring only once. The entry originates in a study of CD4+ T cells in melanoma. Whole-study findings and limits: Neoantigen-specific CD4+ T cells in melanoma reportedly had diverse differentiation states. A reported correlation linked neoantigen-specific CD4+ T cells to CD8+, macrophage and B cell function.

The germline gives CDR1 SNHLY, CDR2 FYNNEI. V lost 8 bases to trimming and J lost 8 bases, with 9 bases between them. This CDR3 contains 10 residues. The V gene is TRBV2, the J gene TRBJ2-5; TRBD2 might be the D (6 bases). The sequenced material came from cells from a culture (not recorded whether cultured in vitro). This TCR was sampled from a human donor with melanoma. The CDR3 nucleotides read TGTGCCAGCGGGGGGAATACCCAGTACTTC. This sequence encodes CASGGNTQYF.